A single sample gave rise to the 9 T cell receptor beta chains below, sequenced in a study of tumor-infiltrating lymphocytes in primary liver carcinoma. A primer matching the constant region was used to make TCR beta cDNA from approximately 0.45 ug of total RNA. Each TCR beta library was derived from three nested multiplex PCR rounds that employed slightly modified ARM-PCR. Use of TRBV1-TRBV30 forward primers with a C-beta reverse primer characterized the first two PCR rounds, which lasted around 10 cycles each. TCRdb reanalysed the multiplex PCR reads using MiXCR and keeps one entry per CDR3 protein. Counted here are about 41,000 distinct CDR3 sequences, about three quarters occurring once; the ten biggest clones make up approximately 19%. Starting material for RNA and DNA co-extraction consisted of about 20-30 mg of unsorted bulk tissue. The sample taken for sequencing was liver tumor tissue from sampling region 2. Regarding subset: tumor region T2, inferior pole. Receptors originate from a man aged 35-49 years with primary liver carcinoma and hepatitis B virus infection.

As concerns this clonotype: One end of the junction is discordant with germline, which a read error may explain. The genes are TRBV10-2 and TRBJ2-4; D remains ambiguous. The CDR3 is 15 residues long. Germline V lookup: CDR1 WSHSY, CDR2 SAAADI. The DNA for the CDR3 is TGTGCCAGCAATCCACAACAGCTAGCCAAAAACATTCAGTACTTC. This translates into CASNPQQLAKNIQYF.

About this clonotype itself: The junction and the germline gene differ at one end; a read error may be behind it. CDR3 bases: TGTGCCAGCAGCTTAGCGGGGGTAGAGACTAAGTACTTC. Translation gives CASSLAGVETKYF. V and J are TRBV12-3 or TRBV12-4 and TRBJ2-5; 9 nucleotides line up with TRBD2. This CDR3 contains 13 residues.

As for this clonotype: A much larger clonotype is one base distant, so this may be a read error. The rearrangement joins TRBV28 to TRBJ2-1; no clear D gene. The CDR3 covers 13 residues. Germline CDR1 is MDHEN and CDR2 is SYDVKM. For the CDR3, the DNA is TGTGCCGGCAGTTCCTGGCCTGTGGATGAGCAGTTCTTC. Residues: CAGSSWPVDEQFF.

This chain links TRBV4-2 with TRBJ2-3; the match to TRBD2 covers 11 bases. V was clipped by 2 bases and J by 3 bases; unmatched bases: 13. The CDR3 sequence is 19 residues long. Germline loops: CDR1 LGHNA, CDR2 YNFKEQ. The CDR3 sequence: CASSQRVAGGPLGTDTQYF. CDR3 bases: TGTGCCAGCAGCCAACGGGTAGCGGGAGGGCCGCTTGGGACAGATACGCAGTATTTT.

Worth noting for this clonotype: As the CDR3 is not closed by the conserved phenylalanine or tryptophan, this likely results from a read error. This chain joins TRBV20-1 and TRBJ2-7; possibly TRBD2 for D (5 bases). This CDR3 spans 12 amino acids. V dropped 7 bases and J dropped 3 bases, with 13 bases sitting between them. Germline lookup yields CDR1 DFQATT and CDR2 SNEGSKA (reference sequence). In nucleotides, the CDR3 is TGCAGTGTCACTAACCGGGGCTACGAGCAGTACCTC. This codes for CSVTNRGYEQYL.

As for this clonotype: An end of the junction does not agree with germline; a read error may underlie this. For the CDR3, the DNA is TGTACCAGCATAGATGGGAACGGCAATCAGCCCCAGCATTTT. It specifies CTSIDGNGNQPQHF. This sequence joins TRBV6-6 and TRBJ1-5, with no clear D. This CDR3 region has 14 residues. Germline-derived CDR1 and CDR2 are MNHNY and SVGAGI (reference sequence).

Comment on this clonotype: An end of the junction does not agree with germline; a read error may underlie this. V gene TRBV11-2 combines with J gene TRBJ2-1; TRBD2 matches at 9 bases. Germline V lookup: CDR1 SGHAT, CDR2 FQNNGV. The CDR3 consists of 16 residues. The CDR3 sequence is CAGSPPRTSAYNEQFF. The DNA for the CDR3 is TGTGCCGGCAGTCCTCCACGGACTAGCGCCTACAATGAGCAGTTCTTC.

This chain connects TRBV7-9 to TRBJ2-7, with 11 bases that match TRBD2. The CDR3 spans 14 residues. Germline V gene lookup returns CDR1 SEHNR and CDR2 FQNEAQ (reference sequence). CDR3 nucleotides: TGTACCAAAAGCTTAGCGGGAGGGTCCCACGAGCAGTACTTC. Protein product: CTKSLAGGSHEQYF.

The rearrangement joins TRBV5-1 to TRBJ2-5; the match to TRBD2 covers 14 bases. CDR3 size: 16 residues. Trimming removed 3 bases from V and 8 bases from J; junction bases left unmatched: 9. Germline-derived CDR1 and CDR2 are SGHRS and YFSETQ. The CDR3 region has the DNA TGCGCCAGCAGCTCCGGACTAGCGGGAGGACAAGGAACCCAGTACTTC. Amino acids: CASSSGLAGGQGTQYF. Filled out from reference TRBV5-1 and TRBJ2-5, the complete variable domain reads KAGVTQTPRYLIKTRGQQVTLSCSPISGHRSVSWYQQTPGQGLQFLFEYFSETQRNKGNFPGRFSGRQFSNSRSEMNVSTLELGDSALYLCASSSGLAGGQGTQYFGPGTRLLVL.